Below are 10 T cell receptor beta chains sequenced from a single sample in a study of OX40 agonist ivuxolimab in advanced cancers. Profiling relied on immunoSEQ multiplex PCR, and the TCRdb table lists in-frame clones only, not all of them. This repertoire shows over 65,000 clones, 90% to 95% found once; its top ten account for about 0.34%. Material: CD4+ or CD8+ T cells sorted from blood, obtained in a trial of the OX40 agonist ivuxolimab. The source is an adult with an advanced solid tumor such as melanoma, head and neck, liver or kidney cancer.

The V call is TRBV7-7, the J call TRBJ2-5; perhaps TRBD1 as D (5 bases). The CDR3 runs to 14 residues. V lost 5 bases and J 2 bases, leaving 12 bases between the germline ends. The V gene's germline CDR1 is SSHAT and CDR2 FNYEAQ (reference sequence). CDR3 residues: CASSPSGAQETQYF. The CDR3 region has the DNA TGTGCCAGCAGCCCTAGTGGGGCACAAGAGACCCAGTACTTC. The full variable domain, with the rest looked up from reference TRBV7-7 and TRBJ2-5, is GAGVSQSPRYKVTKRGQDVTLRCDPISSHATLYWYQQALGQGPEFLTYFNYEAQPDKSGLPSDRFSAERPEGSISTLTIQRTEQRDSAMYRCASSPSGAQETQYFGPGTRLLVL.

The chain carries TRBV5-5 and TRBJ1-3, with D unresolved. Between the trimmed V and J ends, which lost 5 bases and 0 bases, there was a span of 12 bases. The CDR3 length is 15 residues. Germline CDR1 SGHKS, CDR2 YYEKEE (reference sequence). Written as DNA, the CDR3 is TGTGCCAGCAGTCGGGTCGGAGGCTCTGGAAACACCATATATTTT. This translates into CASSRVGGSGNTIYF.

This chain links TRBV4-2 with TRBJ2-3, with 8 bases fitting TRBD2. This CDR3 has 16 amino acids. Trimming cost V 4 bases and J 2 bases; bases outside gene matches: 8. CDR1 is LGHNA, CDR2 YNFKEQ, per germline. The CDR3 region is CASSPRAGVHTDTQYF. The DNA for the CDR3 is TGTGCCAGCAGCCCACGAGCGGGGGTACACACAGATACGCAGTATTTT.

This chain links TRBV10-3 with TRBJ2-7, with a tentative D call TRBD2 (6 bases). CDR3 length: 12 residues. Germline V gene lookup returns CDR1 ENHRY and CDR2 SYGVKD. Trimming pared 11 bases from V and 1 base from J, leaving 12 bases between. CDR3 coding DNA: TGTGCCGGCTCAGGGACTTCCTACGAGCAGTACTTC. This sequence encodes CAGSGTSYEQYF.

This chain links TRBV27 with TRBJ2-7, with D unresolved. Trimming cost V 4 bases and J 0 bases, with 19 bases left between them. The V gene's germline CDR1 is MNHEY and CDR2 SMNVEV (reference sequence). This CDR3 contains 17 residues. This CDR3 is CASSSVDVTISSYEQYF. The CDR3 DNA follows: TGTGCCAGCAGTTCAGTGGACGTTACTATAAGCTCCTACGAGCAGTACTTC.

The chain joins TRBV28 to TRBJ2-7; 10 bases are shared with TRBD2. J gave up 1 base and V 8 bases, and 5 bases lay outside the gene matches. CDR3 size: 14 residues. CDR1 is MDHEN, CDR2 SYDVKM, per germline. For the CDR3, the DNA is TGTGCCAGCGCTAGCGGGGGTTTATCCTACGAGCAGTACTTC. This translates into CASASGGLSYEQYF.

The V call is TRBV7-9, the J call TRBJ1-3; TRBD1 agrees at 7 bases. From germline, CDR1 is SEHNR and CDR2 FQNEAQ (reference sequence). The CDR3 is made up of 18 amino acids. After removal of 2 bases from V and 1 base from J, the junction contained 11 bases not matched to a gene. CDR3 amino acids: CASSLRGGRGVSGNTIYF. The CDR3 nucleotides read TGTGCCAGCAGCTTACGAGGTGGCAGGGGGGTATCTGGAAACACCATATATTTT.

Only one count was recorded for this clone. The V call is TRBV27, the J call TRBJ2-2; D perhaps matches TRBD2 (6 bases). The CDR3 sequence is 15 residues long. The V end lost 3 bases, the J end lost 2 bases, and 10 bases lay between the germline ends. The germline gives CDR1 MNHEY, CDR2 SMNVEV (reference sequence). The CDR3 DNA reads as TGTGCCAGCAGTTTGGCCGGACTAAACACCGGGGAGCTGTTTTTT. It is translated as CASSLAGLNTGELFF.

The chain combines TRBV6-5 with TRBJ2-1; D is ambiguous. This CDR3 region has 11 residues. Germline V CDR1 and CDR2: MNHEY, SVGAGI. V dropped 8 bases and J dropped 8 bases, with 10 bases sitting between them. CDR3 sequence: CASSQIYEQFF. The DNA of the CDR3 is TGTGCCAGCTCCCAAATTTATGAGCAGTTCTTC.

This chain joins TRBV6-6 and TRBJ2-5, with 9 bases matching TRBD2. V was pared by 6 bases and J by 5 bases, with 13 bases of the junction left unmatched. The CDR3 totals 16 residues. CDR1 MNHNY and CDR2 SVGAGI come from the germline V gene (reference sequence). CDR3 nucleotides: TGTGCCAGCAGCCGACTGGGGGCGGGGGGGTACGAGACCCAGTACTTC. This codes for CASSRLGAGGYETQYF.